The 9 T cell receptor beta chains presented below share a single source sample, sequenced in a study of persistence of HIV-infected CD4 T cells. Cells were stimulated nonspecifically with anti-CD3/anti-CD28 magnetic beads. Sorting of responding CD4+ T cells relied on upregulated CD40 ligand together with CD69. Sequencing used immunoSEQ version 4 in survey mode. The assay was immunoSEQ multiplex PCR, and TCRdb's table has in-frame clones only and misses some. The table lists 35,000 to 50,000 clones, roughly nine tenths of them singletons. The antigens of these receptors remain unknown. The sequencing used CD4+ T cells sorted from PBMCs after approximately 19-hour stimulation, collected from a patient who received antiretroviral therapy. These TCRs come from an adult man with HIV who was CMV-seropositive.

The CDR3 protein is CAILAGGNLRDGYTF. The CDR3 DNA sequence: TGTGCCATCCTAGCGGGGGGAAACCTCAGGGATGGCTACACCTTC. V gene TRBV10-3 combines with J gene TRBJ1-2, with D perhaps matching TRBD1 (5 bases). Germline V gives CDR1 ENHRY, CDR2 SYGVKD. The germline V and J ends were trimmed by 8 bases and 6 bases, with 22 bases remaining between them. The CDR3 length is 15 residues.

The CDR3 sequence: CAISGTGGSNQPQHF. The CDR3 DNA is TGTGCCATCAGCGGGACAGGAGGGAGCAATCAGCCCCAGCATTTT. The chain couples TRBV10-3 to TRBJ1-5; 8 bases are shared with TRBD1. Germline CDR1 reads ENHRY; CDR2 reads SYGVKD. The CDR3 runs to 15 residues. J was trimmed by 1 base and V by 6 bases; bases with no gene match: 5.

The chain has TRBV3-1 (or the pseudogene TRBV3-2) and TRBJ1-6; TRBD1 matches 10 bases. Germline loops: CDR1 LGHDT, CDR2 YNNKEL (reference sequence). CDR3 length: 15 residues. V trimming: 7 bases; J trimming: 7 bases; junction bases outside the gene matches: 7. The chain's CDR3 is CASIGAGQGNSPLHF. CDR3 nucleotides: TGTGCCAGCATCGGAGCGGGACAGGGGAATTCACCCCTCCACTTT.

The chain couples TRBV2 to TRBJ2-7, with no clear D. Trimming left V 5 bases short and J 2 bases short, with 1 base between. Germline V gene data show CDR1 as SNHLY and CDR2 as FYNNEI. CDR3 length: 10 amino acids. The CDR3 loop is CASSPYEQYF. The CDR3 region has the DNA TGTGCCAGCAGTCCCTACGAGCAGTACTTC.

In nucleotides, the CDR3 is TGTGCCAGCAGCCAGGGACAGGGACAGGTAAATGAAAAACTGTTTTTT. The encoded protein is CASSQGQGQVNEKLFF. The chain uses TRBV4-2 and TRBJ1-4; 9 bases align to TRBD1. The CDR3 sequence is 16 residues long. Per germline, CDR1 LGHNA and CDR2 YNFKEQ. V shed 3 bases, J shed 5 bases, and the junction held 7 bases outside the gene matches.

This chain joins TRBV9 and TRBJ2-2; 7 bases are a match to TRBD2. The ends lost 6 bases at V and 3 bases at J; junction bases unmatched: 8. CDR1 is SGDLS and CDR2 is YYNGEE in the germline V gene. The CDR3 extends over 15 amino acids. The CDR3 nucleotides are TGTGCCAGCACCTTAAGCGGGGACCACACCGGGGAGCTGTTTTTT. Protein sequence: CASTLSGDHTGELFF.

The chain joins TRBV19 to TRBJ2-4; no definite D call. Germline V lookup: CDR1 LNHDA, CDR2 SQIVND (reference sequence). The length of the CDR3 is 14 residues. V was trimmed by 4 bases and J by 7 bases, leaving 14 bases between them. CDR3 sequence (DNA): TGTGCCAGTAGTAGACCCGGGTCGTCGAACATTCAGTACTTC. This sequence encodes CASSRPGSSNIQYF.

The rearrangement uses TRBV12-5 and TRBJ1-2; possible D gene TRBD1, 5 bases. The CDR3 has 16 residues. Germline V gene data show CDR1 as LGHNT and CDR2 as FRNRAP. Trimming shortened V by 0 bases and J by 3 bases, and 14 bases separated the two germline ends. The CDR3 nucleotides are TGTGCTAGTGGTTTGGTAGTCGGGCGGGGGGACTATGGCTACACCTTC. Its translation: CASGLVVGRGDYGYTF.

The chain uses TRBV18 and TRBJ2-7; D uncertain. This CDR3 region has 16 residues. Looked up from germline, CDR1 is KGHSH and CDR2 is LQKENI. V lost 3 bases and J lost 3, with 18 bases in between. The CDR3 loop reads CASSPLTAAADYEQYF. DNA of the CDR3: TGTGCCAGCTCACCCCTGACCGCGGCCGCAGACTACGAGCAGTACTTC.